These 5 T cell receptor beta chains were all obtained from the same sample, sequenced in a study of blood T cell repertoires in COVID-19. TCRdb keeps only in-frame clones here, not all; method: immunoSEQ multiplex PCR. Of approximately 200,000 clones listed, about 88% were seen once; the top ten hold roughly 4%. The sequencing sample was made of PBMCs or T cells enriched from blood (not recorded which). The receptor set was obtained from a woman in her 30s who had been exposed to COVID-19.

This rearrangement joins TRBV3-1 (or the pseudogene TRBV3-2) to TRBJ1-1; 9 bases align to TRBD1. The CDR3 is made up of 12 amino acids. Germline lookup yields CDR1 LGHDT and CDR2 YNNKEL (reference sequence). Losses at the gene ends were 8 bases for V and 6 bases for J; bases not matched to a gene: 4. This CDR3 is CASGGQGPEAFF. In DNA form, the CDR3 reads TGTGCCAGCGGAGGACAGGGGCCTGAAGCTTTCTTT.

The chain employs TRBV2 and TRBJ2-5; weak D call: TRBD1 (5 bases). Deletions cut 1 base from V and 2 bases from J, with 14 bases between. The V gene's germline CDR1 is SNHLY and CDR2 FYNNEI. This CDR3 has 16 amino acids. CDR3 in DNA: TGTGCCAGCAGTGAAGGACAGCCCAGACGACAAGAGACCCAGTACTTC. It encodes CASSEGQPRRQETQYF. Variable domain in full (rest from reference TRBV2 and TRBJ2-5): EPEVTQTPSHQVTQMGQEVILRCVPISNHLYFYWYRQILGQKVEFLVSFYNNEISEKSEIFDDQFSVERPDGSNFTLKIRSTKLEDSAMYFCASSEGQPRRQETQYFGPGTRLLVL.

The rearrangement uses TRBV19 and TRBJ2-3; TRBD1 aligns across 7 bases. Trimming cost V 3 bases and J 1 base; bases outside gene matches: 1. The CDR3 contains 14 residues. The germline V gene has CDR1 LNHDA and CDR2 SQIVND (reference sequence). CDR3 sequence: CASSIQGGTDTQYF. CDR3 DNA: TGTGCCAGTAGTATCCAGGGGGGCACAGATACGCAGTATTTT. The entire variable domain, with the rest obtained from reference TRBV19 and TRBJ2-3, is as follows: DGGITQSPKYLFRKEGQNVTLSCEQNLNHDAMYWYRQDPGQGLRLIYYSQIVNDFQKGDIAEGYSVSREKKESFPLTVTSAQKNPTAFYLCASSIQGGTDTQYFGPGTRLTVL.

The rearrangement joins TRBV2 to TRBJ2-2; 7 bases are shared with TRBD2. There are 16 residues in the CDR3. The V gene end was trimmed by 5 bases and the J gene end by 0 bases; junction bases not matched to a gene: 6. Germline V gene lookup returns CDR1 SNHLY and CDR2 FYNNEI. CDR3 loop: CASSFTLAANTGELFF. In DNA, the CDR3 is TGTGCCAGCAGTTTCACCCTAGCGGCGAACACCGGGGAGCTGTTTTTT. Looking up the rest from reference TRBV2 and TRBJ2-2 gives the full variable domain: EPEVTQTPSHQVTQMGQEVILRCVPISNHLYFYWYRQILGQKVEFLVSFYNNEISEKSEIFDDQFSVERPDGSNFTLKIRSTKLEDSAMYFCASSFTLAANTGELFFGEGSRLTVL.

The genes are TRBV18 and TRBJ2-7; tentatively, D is TRBD1 (5 bases). Per germline, CDR1 KGHSH and CDR2 LQKENI. This CDR3 contains 15 residues. Trimming left V 3 bases short and J 1 base short, with 13 bases between. The CDR3 DNA is TGTGCCAGCTCACCGGTGCAGGGCACATCCTACGAGCAGTACTTC. Translated: CASSPVQGTSYEQYF.